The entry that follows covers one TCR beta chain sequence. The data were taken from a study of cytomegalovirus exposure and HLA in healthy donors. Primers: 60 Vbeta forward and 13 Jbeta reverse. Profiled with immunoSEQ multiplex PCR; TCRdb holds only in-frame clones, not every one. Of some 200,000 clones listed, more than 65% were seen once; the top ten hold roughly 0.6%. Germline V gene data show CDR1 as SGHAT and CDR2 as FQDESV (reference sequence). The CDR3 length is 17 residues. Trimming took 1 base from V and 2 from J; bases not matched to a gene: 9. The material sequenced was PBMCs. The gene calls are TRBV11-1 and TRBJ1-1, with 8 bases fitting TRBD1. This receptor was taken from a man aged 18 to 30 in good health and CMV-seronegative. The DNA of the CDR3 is TGTGCCAGCAGCTTAGGACAGGGGATTCGTTTAAACACTGAAGCTTTCTTT. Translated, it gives CASSLGQGIRLNTEAFF.